The 25 T cell receptor beta chains reported below all come from one sample, sequenced in a study of T cell responses to AZD1222 COVID-19 vaccine. Profiled with immunoSEQ multiplex PCR; TCRdb holds only in-frame clones, not every one. Of around 15,000 clones in the sample, approximately 80% were seen once. The specimen was peripheral blood, collected 28 days after the second AZD1222 dose. The receptors were sampled from an adult who received the AZD1222 COVID-19 vaccine.

The J gene is TRBJ1-5, the V gene TRBV11-2; D not certain. Germline CDR1 and CDR2: SGHAT and FQNNGV. Trimming took 5 bases from V and 4 from J, leaving 12 bases between them. The CDR3 loop spans 14 amino acids. CDR3 sequence: CASSREGPNQPQHF. The CDR3 DNA reads TGTGCCAGCAGCCGGGAAGGCCCTAATCAGCCCCAGCATTTT.

The rearrangement links TRBV7-2 to TRBJ2-7; unclear D gene. Germline values: CDR1 SGHTA, CDR2 FQGNSA. The germline V and J ends were trimmed by 2 bases and 0 bases, with 11 bases remaining between them. The CDR3 contains 15 residues. CDR3 loop: CASSLLVVLSYEQYF. The DNA of the CDR3 is TGTGCCAGCAGCTTATTGGTTGTACTCTCCTACGAGCAGTACTTC.

The sample holds one count of this clone. The V and J genes are TRBV5-1 and TRBJ1-1; D might be TRBD1 (5 bases). The CDR3 has 14 residues. Trimming left V 2 bases short and J 14 bases short, with 22 bases between. Germline CDR1 reads SGHRS; CDR2 reads YFSETQ. The CDR3 reads CASSFNQGQGAPFF. Written as DNA, the CDR3 is TGCGCCAGCAGCTTCAATCAAGGACAAGGGGCACCCTTCTTT.

V and J are TRBV12-5 and TRBJ1-4; D is possibly TRBD1 (5 bases). Germline CDR1 is LGHNT and CDR2 is FRNRAP. The V and J ends lost 7 bases and 7 bases respectively, with 19 bases between them. This CDR3 has 15 amino acids. This CDR3 is CASAPLTGGIEKLFF. In DNA, the CDR3 is TGTGCTAGTGCCCCTTTGACGGGGGGGATTGAAAAACTGTTTTTT.

The chain uses TRBV9 and TRBJ1-2; perhaps TRBD1 as D (6 bases). V was clipped by 1 base and J by 8 bases, with 12 bases between them. CDR1 is SGDLS and CDR2 is YYNGEE in the germline V gene. CDR3 size: 13 residues. The DNA of the CDR3 is TGTGCCAGCAGCGTATCGGACAGTTCGGGCTACACCTTC. Amino acid sequence: CASSVSDSSGYTF.

V is TRBV5-1 and J is TRBJ1-1; no clear D gene. The CDR3 runs to 14 residues. CDR1 SGHRS and CDR2 YFSETQ come from the germline V gene. With 0 bases removed from V and 0 bases from J, the gap between germline ends came to 6 bases. This chain's CDR3 is CASSLEQLNTEAFF. The CDR3 coding sequence is TGCGCCAGCAGCTTGGAACAGTTGAACACTGAAGCTTTCTTT. Full variable domain (remainder filled in from reference TRBV5-1 and TRBJ1-1): KAGVTQTPRYLIKTRGQQVTLSCSPISGHRSVSWYQQTPGQGLQFLFEYFSETQRNKGNFPGRFSGRQFSNSRSEMNVSTLELGDSALYLCASSLEQLNTEAFFGQGTRLTVV.

The chain employs TRBV7-8 and TRBJ2-3; 11 bases are shared with TRBD2. The CDR3 totals 14 residues. Losses at the gene ends were 5 bases for V and 14 bases for J; bases not matched to a gene: 12. Germline lookup yields CDR1 SGHVS and CDR2 FQNEAQ. The CDR3 protein is CASSPNVAGGPPYF. The DNA of the CDR3 is TGTGCCAGCAGCCCAAATGTAGCGGGGGGGCCCCCGTATTTT.

The chain is built from TRBV6-5 and TRBJ1-1; D is undetermined. Trimming shortened V by 2 bases and J by 1 base, and 8 bases separated the two germline ends. The CDR3 length is 14 residues. Germline CDR1 MNHEY, CDR2 SVGAGI. The CDR3 reads CASSYRTENTEAFF. For the CDR3, the DNA is TGTGCCAGCAGTTACAGGACCGAGAACACTGAAGCTTTCTTT.

This sequence joins TRBV6-5 and TRBJ2-2; possibly TRBD2 for D (5 bases). Looked up from germline, CDR1 is MNHEY and CDR2 is SVGAGI. With 6 bases removed from V and 0 bases from J, the gap between germline ends came to 11 bases. The CDR3 spans 15 residues. CDR3 coding DNA: TGTGCCAGCAGCTCCGCCGGGGCGAACACCGGGGAGCTGTTTTTT. It is translated as CASSSAGANTGELFF.

This clone turned up a few times. The genes are TRBV6-5 and TRBJ1-4; TRBD1 matches at 7 bases. The CDR3 consists of 14 residues. V lost 2 bases and J lost 8; bases outside the gene matches: 5. Germline values: CDR1 MNHEY, CDR2 SVGAGI. CDR3 DNA sequence: TGTGCCAGCAGTTACAGGGGGCCGTACGAAAAACTGTTTTTT. This gives the protein CASSYRGPYEKLFF.

The J gene is TRBJ2-7, the V gene TRBV7-2; possibly TRBD2 for D (6 bases). Germline loops: CDR1 SGHTA, CDR2 FQGNSA. Between the trimmed V and J ends, which lost 4 bases and 2 bases, there was a span of 15 bases. This CDR3 is built from 15 residues. As DNA, the CDR3 is TGTGCCAGCAGCTCGCCGGGACTCCATACCTACGAGCAGTACTTC. It yields the protein CASSSPGLHTYEQYF.

This rearrangement joins TRBV28 to TRBJ1-5, with D uncertain. CDR3 size: 14 residues. Between the trimmed V and J ends, which lost 5 bases and 4 bases, there was a span of 12 bases. CDR1 is MDHEN and CDR2 is SYDVKM in the germline V gene. The CDR3 region has the DNA TGTGCCAGCAGTCCAACCCCTGGGAATCAGCCCCAGCATTTT. Protein product: CASSPTPGNQPQHF.

V is TRBV19 and J is TRBJ2-7; 11 bases map to TRBD1. Germline values: CDR1 LNHDA, CDR2 SQIVND (reference sequence). Trimming took 5 bases from V and 5 from J; bases not matched to a gene: 5. The CDR3 runs 14 residues. The CDR3 region is CASSPRTGGDEQYF. The CDR3 bases are TGTGCCAGTAGTCCACGGACAGGGGGCGACGAGCAGTACTTC.

CDR3 coding DNA: TGCGCCAGGGGTTTCGGCAATGAGGCCAACTATGGCTACACCTTC. This encodes CARGFGNEANYGYTF. V gene TRBV10-1 combines with J gene TRBJ1-2; D not certain. Trimming shortened V by 9 bases and J by 2 bases, and 19 bases separated the two germline ends. The CDR3 is made up of 15 amino acids. CDR1 and CDR2 (germline): WNHNN, SYGVQD (reference sequence).

CDR3 nucleotide sequence: TGTGCCAGCAGTGACCAGACAGGGGGGAACACTGAAGCTTTCTTT. This encodes CASSDQTGGNTEAFF. The chain employs TRBV6-1 and TRBJ1-1, with 9 positions matching TRBD1. J lost 1 base, V lost 3 bases, and 3 bases had no gene match. Germline V gene lookup returns CDR1 MNHNS and CDR2 SASEGT. CDR3 length: 15 residues.

This chain connects TRBV6-2 or TRBV6-3 to TRBJ1-2; D remains unclear. The V gene lost 8 bases and the J gene lost 7 bases, with 17 bases spanning the gap. This CDR3 is 13 amino acids long. The germline V gene encodes CDR1 MNHEY and CDR2 SVGEGT. The CDR3 sequence is CASGRFQGSGYTF. The CDR3 DNA reads TGTGCCAGCGGCCGGTTCCAAGGCTCTGGCTACACCTTC.

The gene calls are TRBV5-1 and TRBJ2-2; TRBD1 matches 7 bases. J lost 6 bases, V lost 4 bases, and 6 bases had no gene match. The length of the CDR3 is 14 residues. Germline CDR1 and CDR2: SGHRS and YFSETQ. In DNA form, the CDR3 reads TGCGCCAGCAGCCCTGACAGGGCACCCGGGGAGCTGTTTTTT. Encoded protein: CASSPDRAPGELFF.

For the CDR3, the DNA is TGTGCCAGCAGCTTCCAGTACTCAGGGGATACGCAGTATTTT. Protein product: CASSFQYSGDTQYF. The chain joins TRBV7-2 to TRBJ2-3, with a tentative D call TRBD1 (5 bases). The germline V gene has CDR1 SGHTA and CDR2 FQGNSA. With 3 bases removed from V and 6 bases from J, the gap between germline ends came to 13 bases. CDR3 size: 14 residues.

The V call is TRBV27, the J call TRBJ1-6; D is unclear. V lost 3 bases to trimming and J lost 0 bases, with 9 bases between them. Germline V gives CDR1 MNHEY, CDR2 SMNVEV (reference sequence). This CDR3 region has 16 residues. The CDR3: CASSLEQSSYNSPLHF. For the CDR3, the DNA is TGTGCCAGCAGTTTGGAACAGAGCTCCTATAATTCACCCCTCCACTTT.

This sequence joins TRBV7-3 and TRBJ1-5; D is unresolved. The CDR3 spans 14 residues. Germline CDR1 and CDR2: SGHTA and FQGTGA. V lost 4 bases and J 0 bases, leaving 7 bases between the germline ends. The CDR3 nucleotides are TGTGCCAGCAGCTCGGCTTTTAGCAATCAGCCCCAGCATTTT. Translated: CASSSAFSNQPQHF.

This chain joins TRBV13 and TRBJ2-7; 8 bases align to TRBD2. The junction had 6 bases not matched to a gene; V was cut back by 2 bases and J by 6 bases. CDR1 is PRHDT and CDR2 is FYEKMQ in the germline V gene (reference sequence). The CDR3 totals 14 residues. The CDR3 loop is CASSLHLGLGEQYF. Written as DNA, the CDR3 is TGTGCCAGCAGCTTACATTTGGGACTAGGCGAGCAGTACTTC.

This clone was counted a single time. This chain connects TRBV9 to TRBJ1-2, with D tentatively TRBD1 (5 bases). The CDR3 has 13 residues. CDR1 is SGDLS and CDR2 is YYNGEE in the germline V gene. Trimming cost V 2 bases and J 4 bases, with 9 bases left between them. The CDR3 region is CASSVQGAYGYTF. Here the CDR3 DNA reads TGTGCCAGCAGCGTCCAGGGTGCCTATGGCTACACCTTC.

The CDR3 region is CASSQEQAGDTGELFF. In nucleotides, the CDR3 is TGTGCCAGCAGCCAAGAGCAGGCGGGGGACACCGGGGAGCTGTTTTTT. The J gene is TRBJ2-2, the V gene TRBV3-1 (or the pseudogene TRBV3-2), with TRBD2 identical over 7 bases. CDR3 size: 16 residues. Germline CDR1 and CDR2: LGHDT and YNNKEL (reference sequence). J lost 3 bases, V lost 0 bases, and 4 bases had no gene match.

This clone came up once. The chain combines TRBV2 with TRBJ1-1; D uncertain. V shed 4 bases and J shed 3 bases, with 3 bases lying between them. Germline V gene lookup returns CDR1 SNHLY and CDR2 FYNNEI. CDR3 length: 11 residues. Here the CDR3 DNA reads TGTGCCAGCAGTGGATACACTGAAGCTTTCTTT. It codes for CASSGYTEAFF.

The chain is built from TRBV19 and TRBJ2-3, with a tentative D call TRBD2 (5 bases). From germline, CDR1 is LNHDA and CDR2 SQIVND (reference sequence). The CDR3 spans 16 residues. Trimming stripped 6 bases from V and 2 bases from J, with 18 bases between. CDR3 in DNA: TGTGCCAGTAGGGTTGGGTCTGGGAGCCCCACAGATACGCAGTATTTT. Translation gives CASRVGSGSPTDTQYF.